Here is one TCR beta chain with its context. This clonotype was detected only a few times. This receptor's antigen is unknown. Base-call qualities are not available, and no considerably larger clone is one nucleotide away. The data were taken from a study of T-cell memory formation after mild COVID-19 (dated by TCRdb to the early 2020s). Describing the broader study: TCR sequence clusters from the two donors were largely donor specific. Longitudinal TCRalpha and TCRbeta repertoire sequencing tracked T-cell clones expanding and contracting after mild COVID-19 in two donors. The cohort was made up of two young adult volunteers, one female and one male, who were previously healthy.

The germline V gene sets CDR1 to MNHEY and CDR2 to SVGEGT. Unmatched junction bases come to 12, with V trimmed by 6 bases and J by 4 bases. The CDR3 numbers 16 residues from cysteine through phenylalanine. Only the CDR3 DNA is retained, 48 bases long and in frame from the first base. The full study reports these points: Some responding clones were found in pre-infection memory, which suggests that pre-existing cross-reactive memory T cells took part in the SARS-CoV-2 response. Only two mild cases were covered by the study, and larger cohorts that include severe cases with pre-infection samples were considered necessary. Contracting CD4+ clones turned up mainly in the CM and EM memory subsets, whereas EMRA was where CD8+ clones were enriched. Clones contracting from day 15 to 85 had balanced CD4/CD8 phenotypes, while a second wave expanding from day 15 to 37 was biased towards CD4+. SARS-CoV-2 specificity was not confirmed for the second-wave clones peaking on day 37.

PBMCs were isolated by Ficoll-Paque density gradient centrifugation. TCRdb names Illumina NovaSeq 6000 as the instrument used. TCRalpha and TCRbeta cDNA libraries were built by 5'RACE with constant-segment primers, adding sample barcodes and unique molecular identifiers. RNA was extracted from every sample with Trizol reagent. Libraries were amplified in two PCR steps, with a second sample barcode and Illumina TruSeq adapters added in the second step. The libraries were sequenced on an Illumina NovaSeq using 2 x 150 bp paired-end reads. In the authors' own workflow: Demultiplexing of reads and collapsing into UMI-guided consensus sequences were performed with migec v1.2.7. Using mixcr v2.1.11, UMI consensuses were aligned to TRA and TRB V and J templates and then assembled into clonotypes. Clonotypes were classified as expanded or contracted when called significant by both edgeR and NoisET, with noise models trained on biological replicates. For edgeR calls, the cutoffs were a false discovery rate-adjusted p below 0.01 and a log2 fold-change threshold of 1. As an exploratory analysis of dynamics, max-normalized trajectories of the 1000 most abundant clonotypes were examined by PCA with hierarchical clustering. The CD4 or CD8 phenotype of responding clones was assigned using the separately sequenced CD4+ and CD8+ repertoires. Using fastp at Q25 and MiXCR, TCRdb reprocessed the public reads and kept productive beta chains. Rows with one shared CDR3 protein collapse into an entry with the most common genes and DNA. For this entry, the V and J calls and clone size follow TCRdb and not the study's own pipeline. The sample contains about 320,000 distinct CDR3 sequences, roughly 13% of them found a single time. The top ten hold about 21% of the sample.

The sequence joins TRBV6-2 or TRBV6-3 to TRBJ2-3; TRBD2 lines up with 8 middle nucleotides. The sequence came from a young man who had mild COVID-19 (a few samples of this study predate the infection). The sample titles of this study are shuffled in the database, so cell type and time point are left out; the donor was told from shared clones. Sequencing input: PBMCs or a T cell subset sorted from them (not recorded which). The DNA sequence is TGTGCCAGCAGCTTCATAGCGGGGTCCAGAGCAGATACGCAGTATTTT. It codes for CASSFIAGSRADTQYF.